The 21 T cell receptor beta chains below all came from one sample that was sequenced in a study of T cells in localized non-small cell lung cancer. Data came from immunoSEQ multiplex PCR; TCRdb stores just in-frame clones and leaves some out. The repertoire holds some 10,000 clones, with 70% to 75% as singletons. Material: peripheral blood, obtained before any cancer treatment. These receptors came from an older male donor with stage I lung adenocarcinoma.

V and J are TRBV15 and TRBJ1-2; possible D gene TRBD1, 6 bases. Germline CDR1 reads LNHNV; CDR2 reads YYDKDF (reference sequence). The CDR3 contains 14 residues. The V gene lost 8 bases and the J gene lost 1 base, with 14 bases spanning the gap. The CDR3 region has the DNA TGTGCCACCTTTGGGGGGGCGGATAACTATGGCTACACCTTC. Translated, it gives CATFGGADNYGYTF.

The table lists this clone with a few counts. This chain uses TRBV2 with TRBJ1-1; a weak D match, TRBD1 (5 bases). Looked up from germline, CDR1 is SNHLY and CDR2 is FYNNEI. V was cut by 2 bases and J by 0 bases, with 13 bases left in between. The CDR3 length is 16 residues. The CDR3 nucleotides are TGTGCCAGCAGTGAACAAAAAGGGGTCTTGAACACTGAAGCTTTCTTT. It specifies CASSEQKGVLNTEAFF.

This rearrangement joins TRBV6-5 to TRBJ1-1; D remains unclear. V lost 6 bases, J lost 0 bases, and 11 bases lay in between. The CDR3 is 14 amino acids. Germline CDR1 MNHEY, CDR2 SVGAGI. This CDR3 reads CASSARSMNTEAFF. As DNA, the CDR3 is TGTGCCAGCAGCGCCAGGTCCATGAACACTGAAGCTTTCTTT.

V and J are TRBV6-5 and TRBJ2-1; D gene uncertain. The V gene lost 7 bases and the J gene lost 4 bases, with 11 bases spanning the gap. The CDR3 has 13 residues. Per germline, CDR1 MNHEY and CDR2 SVGAGI. CDR3 in amino acids: CASTPGSYNEQFF. Written as DNA, the CDR3 is TGTGCCAGCACCCCCGGAAGTTACAATGAGCAGTTCTTC.

The chain carries TRBV20-1 and TRBJ2-5; D is uncertain. The CDR3 has 11 amino acids. The V and J ends lost 3 bases and 9 bases respectively, with 11 bases between them. CDR1 is DFQATT and CDR2 is SNEGSKA in the germline V gene (reference sequence). CDR3: CSASAHGAQYF. The CDR3 DNA sequence: TGCAGTGCTAGTGCTCATGGGGCCCAGTACTTC.

This clone was seen a handful of times. The chain links TRBV5-1 to TRBJ1-1; D gene ambiguous. Germline-derived CDR1 and CDR2 are SGHRS and YFSETQ. The CDR3 sequence is 15 residues long. Trimming stripped 1 base from V and 1 base from J, with 11 bases between. The CDR3 is CASSLFSSGNTEAFF. For the CDR3, the DNA is TGCGCCAGCAGCTTGTTCAGTTCGGGGAACACTGAAGCTTTCTTT.

This clone was counted a few times. This chain's CDR3 is CSALQGDTQYF. CDR3 nucleotide sequence: TGCAGTGCGCTACAGGGGGATACGCAGTATTTT. The chain couples TRBV20-1 to TRBJ2-3; 7 positions agree with TRBD1. CDR3 length: 11 residues. Germline V gene sequence: CDR1 DFQATT, CDR2 SNEGSKA (reference sequence). Losses at the gene ends were 6 bases for V and 6 bases for J; bases not matched to a gene: 3.

This clone appeared once. The chain links TRBV2 to TRBJ1-4; D unclear. CDR1 SNHLY and CDR2 FYNNEI come from the germline V gene. The CDR3 sequence is 14 residues long. The V end was cut by 3 bases, the J end by 2 bases, with 7 bases between. CDR3 protein: CASSEGRTNEKLFF. CDR3 nucleotides: TGTGCCAGCAGTGAGGGTCGCACTAATGAAAAACTGTTTTTT. Filled out from reference TRBV2 and TRBJ1-4, the complete variable domain reads EPEVTQTPSHQVTQMGQEVILRCVPISNHLYFYWYRQILGQKVEFLVSFYNNEISEKSEIFDDQFSVERPDGSNFTLKIRSTKLEDSAMYFCASSEGRTNEKLFFGSGTQLSVL.

This chain uses TRBV5-1 with TRBJ1-4; 7 bases line up with TRBD1. From germline, CDR1 is SGHRS and CDR2 YFSETQ. V was clipped by 2 bases and J by 2 bases; unmatched bases: 3. The CDR3 consists of 15 residues. CDR3 region: CASSLGTATNEKLFF. As DNA, the CDR3 is TGCGCCAGCAGCTTAGGGACAGCCACTAATGAAAAACTGTTTTTT.

This chain connects TRBV4-2 to TRBJ2-3; 7 positions agree with TRBD2. The CDR3 length is 16 residues. Germline-derived CDR1 and CDR2 are LGHNA and YNFKEQ. The V gene end was trimmed by 2 bases and the J gene end by 5 bases; junction bases not matched to a gene: 10. The CDR3 loop is CASSQNQLATKDTQYF. The CDR3 DNA follows: TGTGCCAGCAGCCAAAACCAACTAGCGACAAAAGATACGCAGTATTTT.

The gene calls are TRBV7-2 and TRBJ2-6; D gene ambiguous. Per germline, CDR1 SGHTA and CDR2 FQGNSA. There are 17 residues in the CDR3. Deletions cut 2 bases from V and 0 bases from J, with 11 bases between. As DNA, the CDR3 is TGTGCCAGCAGCTTATACGGGCAAATCTCTGGGGCCAACGTCCTGACTTTC. Residues: CASSLYGQISGANVLTF.

The chain uses TRBV10-3 and TRBJ2-5; TRBD2 matches at 9 bases. This CDR3 comprises 14 residues. CDR1 is ENHRY, CDR2 SYGVKD, per germline. With V trimmed by 7 bases and J by 5 bases, 8 bases remained unmatched. The CDR3 DNA is TGTGCCATCAAAGGCGGGGGGGGGTCTGAGACCCAGTACTTC. The encoded protein is CAIKGGGGSETQYF.

The chain uses TRBV5-4 and TRBJ2-2; D ambiguous. Germline CDR1 SGHNT, CDR2 YYREEE (reference sequence). This CDR3 has 14 residues. V was trimmed by 1 base and J by 6 bases, leaving 10 bases between them. For the CDR3, the DNA is TGTGCCAGCAGCTTGAGGGTTGTTTCCGGGGAGCTGTTTTTT. Translating it yields CASSLRVVSGELFF.

The rearrangement links TRBV19 to TRBJ1-2; a weak D match, TRBD1 (5 bases). The CDR3 extends over 15 amino acids. Per the germline V gene, CDR1 is LNHDA and CDR2 is SQIVND (reference sequence). Trimming shortened V by 5 bases and J by 1 base, and 14 bases separated the two germline ends. The CDR3 protein is CASSGGSSGNYGYTF. The CDR3 DNA reads as TGTGCCAGTAGTGGGGGATCGTCGGGTAACTATGGCTACACCTTC.

V usage is TRBV5-5 and J usage is TRBJ1-5; D is unresolved. This CDR3 is 15 amino acids long. CDR1 SGHKS and CDR2 YYEKEE come from the germline V gene (reference sequence). V dropped 0 bases and J dropped 5 bases, with 12 bases sitting between them. In DNA, the CDR3 is TGTGCCAGCAGCTTGGAGGTAGGGTCGCATCAGCCCCAGCATTTT. It codes for CASSLEVGSHQPQHF.

The chain employs TRBV6-5 and TRBJ1-2; no clear D. Germline lookup yields CDR1 MNHEY and CDR2 SVGAGI. V shed 5 bases and J shed 4 bases, with 14 bases lying between them. The CDR3 has 14 residues. The CDR3 DNA follows: TGTGCCAGCAGTCCCGGACCGGGCACCTATGGCTACACCTTC. Its protein is CASSPGPGTYGYTF.

This clone was found a few times. As DNA, the CDR3 is TGTGCCACCATGGGTTACAATGAGCAGTTCTTC. Its protein product is CATMGYNEQFF. The chain uses TRBV7-9 and TRBJ2-1; D remains unclear. The length of the CDR3 is 11 residues. Germline CDR1 SEHNR, CDR2 FQNEAQ (reference sequence). The V end was cut by 10 bases, the J end by 4 bases, with 8 bases between.

CDR3 sequence: CASSHRRGSGETQYF. CDR3 DNA: TGTGCCAGCAGCCACCGCAGGGGGAGTGGAGAGACCCAGTACTTC. The chain is built from TRBV14 and TRBJ2-5, with 7 bases aligning to TRBD1. This CDR3 region has 15 residues. Germline-derived CDR1 and CDR2 are SGHDN and FVKESK. Trimming took 3 bases from V and 4 from J; bases not matched to a gene: 8.

This clone has just a few counts. The chain carries TRBV28 and TRBJ1-6, with D uncertain. The V gene's germline CDR1 is MDHEN and CDR2 SYDVKM. The V and J ends lost 3 bases and 10 bases respectively, with 13 bases between them. This CDR3 comprises 14 residues. The CDR3 bases are TGTGCCAGCAGTTTGGACGGGAGCCTGTCACCCCTCCACTTT. As protein: CASSLDGSLSPLHF.

This chain connects TRBV11-2 to TRBJ2-7; D is perhaps TRBD2 (7 bases). Germline CDR1 is SGHAT and CDR2 is FQNNGV. The CDR3 totals 14 residues. The germline V and J ends were trimmed by 4 bases and 4 bases, with 14 bases remaining between them. The CDR3 loop reads CASSYTGGAYEQYF. CDR3 DNA sequence: TGTGCCAGCAGCTATACTGGGGGGGCGTACGAGCAGTACTTC.

The rearrangement joins TRBV28 to TRBJ1-1; a weak D match, TRBD1 (5 bases). Germline values: CDR1 MDHEN, CDR2 SYDVKM. There are 19 residues in the CDR3. V was cut by 0 bases and J by 1 base, with 21 bases left in between. CDR3 protein: CASSLWWGDRVAPNTEAFF. As DNA, the CDR3 is TGTGCCAGCAGTTTATGGTGGGGGGATCGGGTTGCTCCGAACACTGAAGCTTTCTTT.